This T cell receptor (beta chain) was captured in a study of neurological immune-mediated disorders. This CDR3 has 15 residues. Germline CDR1 MNHEY, CDR2 SVGEGT. The V end was cut by 6 bases, the J end by 2 bases, with 16 bases between. This clonotype was detected many times. In TCRdb, the 5' RACE reads were re-called with MiXCR into one record per CDR3 protein. Among about 79,000 distinct CDR3 sequences listed, 12% to 15% were seen once. V gene TRBV6-2 or TRBV6-3 combines with J gene TRBJ2-5; the D gene is possibly TRBD1 (6 bases). Sequencing was performed on PBMCs. The TCR originated in a woman in her forties or fifties in good health. For the CDR3, the DNA is TGTGCCAGCAGCCACCGGGACGGGACACAAGAGACCCAGTACTTC. Encoded protein: CASSHRDGTQETQYF.